This T cell receptor (beta chain) was identified during a study of blood T cell repertoires in COVID-19. Participants spanned ages roughly 18 to 95 years and resided in about two dozen US areas. This CDR3 spans 16 amino acids. V dropped 6 bases and J dropped 2 bases, with 17 bases sitting between them. CDR1 is MDHEN and CDR2 is SYDVKM in the germline V gene. Study processing details: Amplification of reference gene primers was used by the study to estimate nucleated cell counts. Profiled with immunoSEQ multiplex PCR; TCRdb holds only in-frame clones, not every one. V, J and clone size derive from that table, while D and trimming were established from the DNA sequence. The table has roughly 430,000 clones, approximately 91% seen once; the top ten hold about 1.5%.

What was sequenced was PBMCs or T cells enriched from blood (not recorded which). This sequence originates from a woman between 18 and 29 years old who had been exposed to COVID-19. The V and J genes are TRBV28 and TRBJ1-5, with D possibly being TRBD1 (6 bases). CDR3 sequence: CASSDYREGGNQPQHF. The CDR3 coding sequence is TGTGCCAGCAGCGATTACAGGGAAGGAGGCAATCAGCCCCAGCATTTT.